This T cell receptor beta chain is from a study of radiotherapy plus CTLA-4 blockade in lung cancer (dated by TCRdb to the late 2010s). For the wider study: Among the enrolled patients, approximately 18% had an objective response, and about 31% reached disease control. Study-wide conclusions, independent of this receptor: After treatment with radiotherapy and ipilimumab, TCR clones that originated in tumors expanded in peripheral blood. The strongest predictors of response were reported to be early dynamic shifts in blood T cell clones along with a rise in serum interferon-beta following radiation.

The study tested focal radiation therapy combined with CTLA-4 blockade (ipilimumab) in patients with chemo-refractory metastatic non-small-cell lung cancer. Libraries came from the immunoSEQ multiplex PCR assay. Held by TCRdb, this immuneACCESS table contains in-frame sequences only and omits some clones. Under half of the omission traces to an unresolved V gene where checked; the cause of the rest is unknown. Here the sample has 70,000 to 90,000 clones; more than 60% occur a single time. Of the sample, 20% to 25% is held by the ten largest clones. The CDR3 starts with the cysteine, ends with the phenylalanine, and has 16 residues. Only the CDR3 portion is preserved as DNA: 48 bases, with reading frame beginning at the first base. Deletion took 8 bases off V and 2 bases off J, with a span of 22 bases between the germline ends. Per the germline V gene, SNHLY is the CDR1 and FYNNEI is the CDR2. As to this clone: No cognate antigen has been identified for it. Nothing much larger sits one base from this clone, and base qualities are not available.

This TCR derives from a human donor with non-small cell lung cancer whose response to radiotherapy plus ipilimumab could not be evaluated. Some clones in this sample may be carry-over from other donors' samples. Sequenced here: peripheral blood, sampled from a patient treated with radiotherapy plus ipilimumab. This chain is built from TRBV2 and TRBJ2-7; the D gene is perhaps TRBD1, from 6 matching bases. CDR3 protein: CASGQTPMRNTYEQYF. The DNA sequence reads TGTGCCAGCGGACAGACCCCGATGCGCAACACCTACGAGCAGTACTTC. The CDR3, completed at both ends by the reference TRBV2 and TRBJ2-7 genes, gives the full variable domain EPEVTQTPSHQVTQMGQEVILRCVPISNHLYFYWYRQILGQKVEFLVSFYNNEISEKSEIFDDQFSVERPDGSNFTLKIRSTKLEDSAMYFCASGQTPMRNTYEQYFGPGTRLTVT.